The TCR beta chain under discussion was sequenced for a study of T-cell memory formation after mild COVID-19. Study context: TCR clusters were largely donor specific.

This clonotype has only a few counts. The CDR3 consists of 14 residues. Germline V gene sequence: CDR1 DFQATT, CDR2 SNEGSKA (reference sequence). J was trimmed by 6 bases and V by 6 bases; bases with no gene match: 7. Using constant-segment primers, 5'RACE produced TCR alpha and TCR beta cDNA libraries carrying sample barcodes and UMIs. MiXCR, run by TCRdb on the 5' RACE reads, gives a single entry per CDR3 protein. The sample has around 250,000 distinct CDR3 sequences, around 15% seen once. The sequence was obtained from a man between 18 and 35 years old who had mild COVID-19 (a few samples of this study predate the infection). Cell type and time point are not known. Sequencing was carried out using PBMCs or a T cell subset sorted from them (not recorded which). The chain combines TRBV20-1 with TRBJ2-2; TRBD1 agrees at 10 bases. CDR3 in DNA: TGCAGTGCGCAGACAGGGGGCGGTGCCGGGGAGCTGTTTTTT. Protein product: CSAQTGGGAGELFF.